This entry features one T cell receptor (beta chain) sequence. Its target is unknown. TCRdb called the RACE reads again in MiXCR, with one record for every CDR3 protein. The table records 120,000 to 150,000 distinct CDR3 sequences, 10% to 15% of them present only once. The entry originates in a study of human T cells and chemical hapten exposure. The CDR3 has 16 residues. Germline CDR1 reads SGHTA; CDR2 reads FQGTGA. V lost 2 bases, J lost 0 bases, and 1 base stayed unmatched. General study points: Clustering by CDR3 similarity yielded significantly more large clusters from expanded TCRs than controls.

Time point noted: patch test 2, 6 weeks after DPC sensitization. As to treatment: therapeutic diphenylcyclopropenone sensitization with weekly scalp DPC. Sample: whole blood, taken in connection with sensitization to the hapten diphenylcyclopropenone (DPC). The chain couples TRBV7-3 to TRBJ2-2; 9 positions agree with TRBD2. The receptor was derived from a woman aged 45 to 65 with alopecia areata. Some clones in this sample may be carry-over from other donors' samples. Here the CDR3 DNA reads TGTGCCAGCAGCTTAGTAGCGGGGGCGAACACCGGGGAGCTGTTTTTT. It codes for CASSLVAGANTGELFF.